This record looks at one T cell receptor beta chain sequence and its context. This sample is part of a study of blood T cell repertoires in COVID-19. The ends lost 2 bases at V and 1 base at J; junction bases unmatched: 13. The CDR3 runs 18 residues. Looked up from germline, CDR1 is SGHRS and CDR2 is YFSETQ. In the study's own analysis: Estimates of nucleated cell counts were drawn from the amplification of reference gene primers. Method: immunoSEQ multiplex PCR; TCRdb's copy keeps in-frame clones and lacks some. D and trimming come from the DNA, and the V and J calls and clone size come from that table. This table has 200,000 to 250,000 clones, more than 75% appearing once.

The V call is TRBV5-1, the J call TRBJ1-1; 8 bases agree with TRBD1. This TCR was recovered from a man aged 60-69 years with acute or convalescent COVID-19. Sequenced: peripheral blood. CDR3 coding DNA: TGCGCCAGCAGCTTTGGGTTGTTTGGTGGACAGGGGAACACTGAAGCTTTCTTT. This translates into CASSFGLFGGQGNTEAFF. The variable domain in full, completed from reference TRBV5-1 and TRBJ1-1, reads KAGVTQTPRYLIKTRGQQVTLSCSPISGHRSVSWYQQTPGQGLQFLFEYFSETQRNKGNFPGRFSGRQFSNSRSEMNVSTLELGDSALYLCASSFGLFGGQGNTEAFFGQGTRLTVV.